Listed below are T cell receptor beta chains from one sample, sequenced in a study of blood T cell repertoires in COVID-19. Sequencing was performed with immunoSEQ multiplex PCR; in TCRdb, only in-frame clones are kept and a portion is missing. The data contain some 120,000 clones, approximately 83% of them singletons. The sequencing sample was made of peripheral blood. The receptors here all came from a woman between 45 and 60 years old who had recovered from COVID-19. Both conserved end residues are trimmed from each CDR3.

j_gene: TRBJ2-7
v_gene: TRBV11-3
CDR3aa: ASSLGRGPSYEQY

j_gene: TRBJ1-5
v_gene: TRBV7-6
CDR3aa: ASSSRAGDQPQH

j_gene: TRBJ2-3
v_gene: TRBV18
CDR3aa: ASSPLAALDTQY

j_gene: TRBJ1-2
v_gene: TRBV19
CDR3aa: ASSTWGEYGYT

j_gene: TRBJ2-2
v_gene: TRBV5-4
CDR3aa: ASSSRTGDTGELF

j_gene: TRBJ2-2
v_gene: TRBV25-1
CDR3aa: ASSRTGSTGELF

j_gene: TRBJ2-7
v_gene: TRBV27
CDR3aa: ASGRTGQGYEQY

j_gene: TRBJ2-1
v_gene: TRBV4-1
CDR3aa: ASSHPGTRHDEQF

j_gene: TRBJ2-3
v_gene: TRBV19
CDR3aa: ASGERESGTDTQY

j_gene: TRBJ2-7
v_gene: TRBV6-6
CDR3aa: ASSYEAGATYEQY

j_gene: TRBJ2-1
v_gene: TRBV7-6
CDR3aa: ASSFGLAGAYNEQF

j_gene: TRBJ1-2
v_gene: TRBV3-1/TRBV3-2
CDR3aa: ASSPRVRNYGYT

j_gene: TRBJ1-4
v_gene: TRBV19
CDR3aa: ATLARLGDEKLF

j_gene: TRBJ2-7
v_gene: TRBV2
CDR3aa: ASSEQGYGYEQY

j_gene: TRBJ2-7
v_gene: TRBV7-4
CDR3aa: ASSSLGGVTGFRGSYEQY

j_gene: TRBJ2-5
v_gene: TRBV2
CDR3aa: ASSLAGAGGETQY

j_gene: TRBJ2-5
v_gene: TRBV7-3
CDR3aa: ASSKVPGLAGDARETQY

j_gene: TRBJ1-5
v_gene: TRBV18
CDR3aa: ASSPGGENQPQH

j_gene: TRBJ2-5
v_gene: TRBV6-2/TRBV6-3
CDR3aa: ASSYYRQGAYQETQY

j_gene: TRBJ1-2
v_gene: TRBV9
CDR3aa: ASSGTDYGYT

j_gene: TRBJ1-2
v_gene: TRBV21-1
CDR3aa: ASRQRSWGYT

j_gene: TRBJ1-2
v_gene: TRBV3-1/TRBV3-2
CDR3aa: ASSQASQGFNYGYT

j_gene: TRBJ2-7
v_gene: TRBV5-1
CDR3aa: ASSSAVRGGLKNEQY

j_gene: TRBJ2-5
v_gene: TRBV7-2
CDR3aa: ASSLRGAEGETQY

j_gene: TRBJ1-2
v_gene: TRBV21-1
CDR3aa: ASSKQRDRVNYGYT

j_gene: TRBJ2-6
v_gene: TRBV27
CDR3aa: ASSLEGRTGANVLT

j_gene: TRBJ2-7
v_gene: TRBV6-5
CDR3aa: ASSSPGRRYEQY

j_gene: TRBJ1-3
v_gene: TRBV2
CDR3aa: ASREQGLRGNTIY